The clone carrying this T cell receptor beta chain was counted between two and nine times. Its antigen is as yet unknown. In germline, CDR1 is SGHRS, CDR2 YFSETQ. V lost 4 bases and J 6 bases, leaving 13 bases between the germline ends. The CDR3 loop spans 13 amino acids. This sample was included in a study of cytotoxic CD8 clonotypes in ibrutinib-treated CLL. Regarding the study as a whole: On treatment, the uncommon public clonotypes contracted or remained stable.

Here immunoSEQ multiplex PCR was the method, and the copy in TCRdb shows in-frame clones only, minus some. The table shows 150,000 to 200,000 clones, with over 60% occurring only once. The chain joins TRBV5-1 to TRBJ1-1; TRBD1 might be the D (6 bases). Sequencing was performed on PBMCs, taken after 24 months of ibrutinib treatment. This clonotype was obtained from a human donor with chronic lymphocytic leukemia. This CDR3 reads CASSQGRGAEAFF. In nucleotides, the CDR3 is TGCGCCAGCAGCCAGGGGCGGGGGGCTGAAGCTTTCTTT.